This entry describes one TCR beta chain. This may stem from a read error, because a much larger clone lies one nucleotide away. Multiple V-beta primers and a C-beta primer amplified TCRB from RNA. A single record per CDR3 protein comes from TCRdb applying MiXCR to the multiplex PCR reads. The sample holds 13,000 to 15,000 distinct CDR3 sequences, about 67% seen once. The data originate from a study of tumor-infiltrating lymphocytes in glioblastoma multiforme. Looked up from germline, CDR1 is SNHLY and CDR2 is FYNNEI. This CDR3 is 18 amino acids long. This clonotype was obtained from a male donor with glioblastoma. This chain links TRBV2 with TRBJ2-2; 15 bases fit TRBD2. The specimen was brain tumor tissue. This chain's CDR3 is CASRREPGLAGGAGKLFF. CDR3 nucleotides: TGTGCCAGCAGACGAGAACCGGGACTAGCGGGAGGTGCCGGGAAGCTGTTTTTT.